This entry features one T cell receptor beta chain sequence. The antigen this receptor binds is unknown. Base qualities are not recorded, but no much larger clone differs from it by a single base. Using the deep immunoSEQ assay, TCR CDR3 regions were amplified from genomic DNA by multiplex PCR. Genomic DNA extracted from each cell subset was distributed evenly over all wells of several immunoSEQ 96-well plates, and each plate served as one replicate. For sorted subsets, about 200 ng genomic DNA, equal to 30,000 or so T cell genomes, was loaded into each replicate PCR. Purified libraries were quantified with a Qubit 3.0 fluorometer, sized on a Bioanalyzer 2100, and re-quantified with the KAPA Library Quantification kit. A separate single-read 150-cycle Illumina NextSeq 550 flow cell was used to sequence each immunoSEQ 96-well plate. The original methods were these. Because only junctional sequences without quality scores were contained in the immunoSEQ output, filtering matching that applied to full-length reads could not be performed. To assign V/J genes and CDR3, sequences were annotated against IMGT germline references using PyIR, a Python wrapper for IgBLAST v1.9. Reads with weak V/J assignments (E-value above 1e-6), missing CDR3, stop codons, out-of-frame junctions, or ambiguous translated residues were removed. V3J clonotypes were defined as sequences sharing the same inferred V gene, J gene, and CDR3 amino acid sequence. To compute the percentage overlap between repertoires, the number of shared unique clonotypes was divided by the size of the smaller repertoire. Repertoire richness was assessed with RTK rarefaction, the Chao1 estimator, and Recon v2.1 estimates of unobserved clonotypes. Generation probabilities for all TCRbeta clonotypes obtained by the gDNA method from a handful of donors were computed using OLGA. What TCRdb holds here is the immuneACCESS table cut down to in-frame rearrangements. Part of the clones is not present; checked against another copy, under half of the missing clones reflect an unresolved V gene, and the others are unexplained. That table gives V, J and clone size, and the DNA gave D and trimming. Counted in this sample were about 380,000 clones; approximately 96% of them appeared once. The ten largest clonotypes hold around 0.32% of the sample.

Donors were healthy HIV-negative adults with no recently reported acute infections or vaccinations. Only Caucasian adults living in Nashville, Tennessee, USA were represented among the donors. CD8 memory samples combined magnetically selected CD45RO+ cells with CCR7-negative CD45RA+ effector memory (TemRA) cells. Blood was obtained by leukapheresis, after which PBMCs were separated by Ficoll-Histopaque density gradient centrifugation and cryopreserved in liquid nitrogen vapor phase. Analytical flow cytometry was used to check the purity and quantity of each magnetically sorted T cell population. From each sorted fraction, genomic DNA was isolated and quantified by UV absorbance on a Nanodrop 2000c. V is pared back by 8 bases and J by 0 bases, with 10 bases lying between the germline termini. The CDR3 runs 13 amino acids, cysteine and phenylalanine included. Only the CDR3 DNA is retained, 39 bases long and in frame from the first base. The germline V gene (reference sequence) gives CDR1 as MNHNY and CDR2 as SVGAGI.

This sample is part of a study of shared clonotypes between healthy human individuals (dated by TCRdb to about 2020). For the study in its entirety: Three men and a couple of women, aged 18 to 49 years, made up the cohort. For each donor, CD4 naive and CD4 memory were each given three plates, CD8 naive was given two plates, and CD8 memory was given one plate. The study deeply sequenced blood TCR repertoires of several healthy adults to estimate repertoire size and the extent of clonotype sharing between individuals. To increase sequencing depth and limit assay-specific biases, different laboratories used diverse techniques to prepare libraries and sequence TCR repertoires. Leukapheresis yielded between about 0.8 and 9.5 billion PBMCs per donor. Paper-wide results and their limitations: Across a handful of donors, approximately 4.6% of naive CD4, roughly 3.5% of naive CD8, roughly 2.2% of memory CD4, and approximately 0.4% of memory CD8 clonotypes were shared. Based on pairwise subsampling, the degree of clonotype sharing among donors was expected to be affected by sequencing depth. Compared with non-shared clonotypes, the clonotypes found in all four sorted-subset donors had higher generation probabilities. Because the study included a small number of donors, the genetic and exposure-history diversity represented was limited. Estimated clonotype richness was generally larger for naive than for memory subsets. Incomplete sequencing was indicated by rarefaction of sorted-subset datasets, despite the large sequencing depth. Only blood was sampled, and tissue TCR repertoires likely differ from those in blood.

The sequenced sample consisted of memory CD8+ T cells sorted from blood. The cell subset or site label corresponds to: CD45RO+ cells pooled with CCR7-negative TemRA cells. The rearrangement joined TRBV6-6 to TRBJ2-5; the D gene identity is not certain. The clonotype comes from a man younger than 45 in good health. The nucleotide sequence reads TGTGCCAGCGCTTCGGGTTACCAAGAGACCCAGTACTTC. Its amino acids are CASASGYQETQYF.